The TCR beta chain described here comes from a study of blood T cell repertoires in COVID-19. TCRdb keeps only in-frame clones here, not all; method: immunoSEQ multiplex PCR. The sample lists under 80,000 clones; approximately 90% were seen once. V was cut by 2 bases and J by 6 bases, with 19 bases left in between. There are 15 residues in the CDR3. The germline V gene has CDR1 GTSNPN and CDR2 SVGIG (reference sequence). The receptor's source is a man between 70 and 80 years old with active COVID-19. The V and J genes are TRBV30 and TRBJ1-2; maybe TRBD1 (6 bases). Sequenced material: peripheral blood. For the CDR3, the DNA is TGTGCCTGGAGTCGGGGGGGGCCCCAAGGCGATGGCTACACCTTC. Its translation is CAWSRGGPQGDGYTF. Full variable domain (rest looked up from reference TRBV30 and TRBJ1-2): SQTIHQWPATLVQPVGSPLSLECTVEGTSNPNLYWYRQAAGRGLQLLFYSVGIGQISSEVPQNLSASRPQDRQFILSSKKLLLSDSGFYLCAWSRGGPQGDGYTFGSGTRLTVV.